What follows describes a single TCR beta chain. RNA, once extracted, was reverse transcribed into cDNA for use as the sequencing template. TCRdb keeps only in-frame clones here, not all; method: immunoSEQ multiplex PCR. In the table there are more than 95,000 clones, 58% of which are singletons. The sample comes from a study of CD8+ T cells in alopecia areata. Stated treatment: oral pan-JAK inhibitor, 5-10 mg twice daily. The sample here was CD8+ T cells sorted from blood, taken at week 4, from a patient treated with tofacitinib. The clonotype originates from a human donor with alopecia areata.

CDR3 in amino acids: CSVDWGLEETQYF. CDR3 DNA sequence: TGCAGCGTTGACTGGGGGTTAGAAGAGACCCAGTACTTC. The chain carries TRBV29-1 and TRBJ2-5; D tentatively fits TRBD1 or TRBD2 (5 bases each). The CDR3 runs to 13 residues. The germline V and J ends were trimmed by 3 bases and 3 bases, with 11 bases remaining between them. The germline gives CDR1 SQVTM, CDR2 ANQGSEA.